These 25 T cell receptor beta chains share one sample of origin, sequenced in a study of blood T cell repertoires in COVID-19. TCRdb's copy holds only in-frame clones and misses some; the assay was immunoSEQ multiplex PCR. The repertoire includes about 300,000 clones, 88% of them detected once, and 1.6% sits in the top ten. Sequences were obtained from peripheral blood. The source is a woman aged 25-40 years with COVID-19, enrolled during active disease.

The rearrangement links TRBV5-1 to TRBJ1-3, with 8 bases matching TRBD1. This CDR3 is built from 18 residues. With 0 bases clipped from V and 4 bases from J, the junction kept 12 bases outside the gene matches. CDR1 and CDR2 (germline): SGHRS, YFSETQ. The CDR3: CASSLDGIRGLRGNTIYF. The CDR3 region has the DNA TGCGCCAGCAGCTTGGACGGCATCAGGGGGCTTCGAGGAAACACCATATATTTT.

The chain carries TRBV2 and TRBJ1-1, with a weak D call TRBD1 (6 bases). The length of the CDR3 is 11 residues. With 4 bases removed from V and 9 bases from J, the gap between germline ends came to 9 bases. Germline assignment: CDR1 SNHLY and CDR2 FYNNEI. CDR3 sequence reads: CASSADSKAFF. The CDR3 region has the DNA TGTGCCAGCAGTGCGGACAGCAAAGCTTTCTTT.

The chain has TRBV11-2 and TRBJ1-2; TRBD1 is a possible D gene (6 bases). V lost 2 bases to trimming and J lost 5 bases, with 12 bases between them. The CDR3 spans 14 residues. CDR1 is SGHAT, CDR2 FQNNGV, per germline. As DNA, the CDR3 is TGTGCCAGCAGCTTAAGTACAGGGAGTTATGGCTACACCTTC. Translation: CASSLSTGSYGYTF.

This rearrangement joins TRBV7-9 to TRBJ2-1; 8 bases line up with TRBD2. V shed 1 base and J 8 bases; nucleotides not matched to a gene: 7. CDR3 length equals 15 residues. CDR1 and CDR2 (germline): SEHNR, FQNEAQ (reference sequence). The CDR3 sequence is CASSLVTSGSYEQFF. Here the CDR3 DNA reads TGTGCCAGCAGCTTAGTAACTAGCGGCAGTTATGAGCAGTTCTTC.

CDR3 sequence reads: CASSPAGTNQPQHF. Written as DNA, the CDR3 is TGTGCCAGCTCACCGGCAGGGACAAATCAGCCCCAGCATTTT. This chain uses TRBV18 with TRBJ1-5; perhaps TRBD1 as D (6 bases). The ends were cut back, 3 bases at V and 4 bases at J, with 10 bases in the middle. CDR1 and CDR2 from the germline V gene are KGHSH and LQKENI. This CDR3 spans 14 amino acids.

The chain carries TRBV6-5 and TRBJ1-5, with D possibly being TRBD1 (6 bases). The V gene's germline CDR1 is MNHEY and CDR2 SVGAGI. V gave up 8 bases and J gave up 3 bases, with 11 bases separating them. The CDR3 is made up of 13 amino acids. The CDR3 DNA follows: TGTGCCAGCTCGGACAGCTTCAATCAGCCCCAGCATTTT. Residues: CASSDSFNQPQHF.

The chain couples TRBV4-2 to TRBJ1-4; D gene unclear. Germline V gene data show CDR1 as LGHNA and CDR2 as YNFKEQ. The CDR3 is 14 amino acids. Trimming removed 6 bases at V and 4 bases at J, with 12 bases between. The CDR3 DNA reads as TGTGCCAGCAGGGAGAGGCCCGATAATGAAAAACTGTTTTTT. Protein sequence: CASRERPDNEKLFF.

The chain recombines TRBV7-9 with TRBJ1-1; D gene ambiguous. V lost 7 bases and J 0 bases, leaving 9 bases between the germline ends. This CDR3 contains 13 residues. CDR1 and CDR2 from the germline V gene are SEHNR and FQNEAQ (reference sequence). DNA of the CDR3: TGTGCCAGCACCTACAGCTTGAACACTGAAGCTTTCTTT. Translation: CASTYSLNTEAFF. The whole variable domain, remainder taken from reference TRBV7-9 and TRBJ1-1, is DTGVSQNPRHKITKRGQNVTFRCDPISEHNRLYWYRQTLGQGPEFLTYFQNEAQLEKSRLLSDRFSAERPKGSFSTLEIQRTEQGDSAMYLCASTYSLNTEAFFGQGTRLTVV.

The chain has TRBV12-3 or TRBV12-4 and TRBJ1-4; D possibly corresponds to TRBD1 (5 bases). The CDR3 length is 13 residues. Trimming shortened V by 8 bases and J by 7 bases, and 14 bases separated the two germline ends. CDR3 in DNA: TGTGCCAGCGATCGGCAGGGTGGTGAAAAACTGTTTTTT. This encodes CASDRQGGEKLFF.

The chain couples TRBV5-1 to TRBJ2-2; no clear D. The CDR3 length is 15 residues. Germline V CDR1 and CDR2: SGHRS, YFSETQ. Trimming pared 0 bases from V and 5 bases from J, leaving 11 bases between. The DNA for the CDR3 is TGCGCCAGCAGCTTGGTTACTACACCTACCGGGGAGCTGTTTTTT. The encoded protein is CASSLVTTPTGELFF.

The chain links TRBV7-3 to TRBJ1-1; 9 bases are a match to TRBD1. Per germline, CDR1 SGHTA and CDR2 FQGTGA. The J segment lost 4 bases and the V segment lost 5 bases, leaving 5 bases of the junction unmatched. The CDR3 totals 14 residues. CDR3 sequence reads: CASSLSDRGTEAFF. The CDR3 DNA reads TGTGCCAGCAGCCTATCGGACAGGGGCACTGAAGCTTTCTTT.

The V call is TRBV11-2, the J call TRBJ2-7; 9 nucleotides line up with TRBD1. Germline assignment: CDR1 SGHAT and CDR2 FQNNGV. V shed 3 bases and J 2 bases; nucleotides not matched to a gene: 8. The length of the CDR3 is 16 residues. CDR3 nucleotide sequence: TGTGCCAGCAGCTTGGCCGGGACAGGGATAACCTACGAGCAGTACTTC. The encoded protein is CASSLAGTGITYEQYF.

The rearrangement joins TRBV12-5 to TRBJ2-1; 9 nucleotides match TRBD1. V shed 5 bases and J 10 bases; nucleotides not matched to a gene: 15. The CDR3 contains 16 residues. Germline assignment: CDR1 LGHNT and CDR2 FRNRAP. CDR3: CASGTYSGQGFNEQFF. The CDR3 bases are TGTGCTAGTGGTACTTATTCGGGACAGGGCTTTAACGAGCAGTTCTTC.

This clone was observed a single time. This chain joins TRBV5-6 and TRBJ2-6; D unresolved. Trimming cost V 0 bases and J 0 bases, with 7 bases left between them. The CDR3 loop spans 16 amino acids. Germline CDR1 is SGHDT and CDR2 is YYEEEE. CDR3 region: CASSLAVLSGANVLTF. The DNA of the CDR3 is TGTGCCAGCAGCTTGGCTGTCCTCTCTGGGGCCAACGTCCTGACTTTC.

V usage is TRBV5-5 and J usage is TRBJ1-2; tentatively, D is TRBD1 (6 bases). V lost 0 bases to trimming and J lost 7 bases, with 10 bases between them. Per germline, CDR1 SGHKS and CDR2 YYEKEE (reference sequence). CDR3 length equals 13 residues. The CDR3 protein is CASSLDGTTGYTF. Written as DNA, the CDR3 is TGTGCCAGCAGCTTGGATGGGACAACTGGCTACACCTTC.

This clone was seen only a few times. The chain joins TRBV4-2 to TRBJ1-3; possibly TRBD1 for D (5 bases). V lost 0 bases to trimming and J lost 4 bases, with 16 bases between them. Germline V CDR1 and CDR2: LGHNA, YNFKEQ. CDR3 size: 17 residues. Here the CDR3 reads CASSQERSRVDGNTIYF. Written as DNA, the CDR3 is TGTGCCAGCAGCCAAGAACGGAGCAGGGTAGACGGAAACACCATATATTTT.

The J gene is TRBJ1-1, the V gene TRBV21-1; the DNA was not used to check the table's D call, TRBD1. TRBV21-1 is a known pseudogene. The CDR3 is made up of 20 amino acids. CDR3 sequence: CASSKAAVLRQGPLNTEAFF. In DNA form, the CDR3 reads TGTGCCAGCAGCAAAGCCGCGGTTTTGAGACAGGGACCATTGAACACTGAAGCTTTCTTT.

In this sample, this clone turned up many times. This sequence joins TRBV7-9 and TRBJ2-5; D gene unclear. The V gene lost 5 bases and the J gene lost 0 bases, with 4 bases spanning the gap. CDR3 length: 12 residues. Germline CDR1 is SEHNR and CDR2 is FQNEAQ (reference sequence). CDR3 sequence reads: CASSLYQETQYF. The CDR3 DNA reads TGTGCCAGCAGCCTGTACCAAGAGACCCAGTACTTC.

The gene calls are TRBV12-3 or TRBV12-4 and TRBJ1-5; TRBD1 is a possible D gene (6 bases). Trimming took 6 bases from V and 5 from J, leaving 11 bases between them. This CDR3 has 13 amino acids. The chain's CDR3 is CASSEQGHQPQHF. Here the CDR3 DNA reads TGTGCCAGCAGCGAACAGGGACATCAGCCCCAGCATTTT.

The CDR3 here is CASSLVGQAGWTQHF. The CDR3, as DNA: TGTGCCAGCAGCTTGGTGGGGCAGGCGGGGTGGACCCAGCATTTT. This chain joins TRBV5-5 and TRBJ1-5, with D possibly being TRBD1 (5 bases). Germline lookup yields CDR1 SGHKS and CDR2 YYEKEE (reference sequence). Deletions cut 0 bases from V and 11 bases from J, with 18 bases between. The CDR3 consists of 15 residues.

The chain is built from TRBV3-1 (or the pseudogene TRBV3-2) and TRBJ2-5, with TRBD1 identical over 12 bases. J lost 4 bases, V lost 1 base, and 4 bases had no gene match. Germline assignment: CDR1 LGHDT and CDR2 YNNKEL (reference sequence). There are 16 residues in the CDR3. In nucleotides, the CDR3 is TGTGCCAGCAGCCAAGCAGGGACAGGGGGCGGAGAGACCCAGTACTTC. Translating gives CASSQAGTGGGETQYF.

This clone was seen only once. The CDR3, as DNA: TGCGCCAGCAGCCAGCCGGGACAGCTATATGGCTACACCTTC. Translated, it gives CASSQPGQLYGYTF. The chain joins TRBV4-1 to TRBJ1-2, with 7 bases that match TRBD1. CDR1 and CDR2 from the germline V gene are MGHRA and YSYEKL. The trim removed 3 bases at V and 5 bases at J, leaving 6 bases unmatched. There are 14 residues in the CDR3.

The CDR3 nucleotides are TGTGCCAGTGTTACAGGTATCCAAGAGACCCAGTACTTC. Translation gives CASVTGIQETQYF. The chain links TRBV2 to TRBJ2-5; tentatively, D is TRBD1 (5 bases). V was pared by 9 bases and J by 1 base, with 12 bases between. The CDR3 loop spans 13 amino acids. Germline CDR1 reads SNHLY; CDR2 reads FYNNEI.

For the CDR3, the DNA is TGTGCCAGCAGCTATGGGACTAGCGTCGGTGAGCAGTTCTTC. Translating gives CASSYGTSVGEQFF. The chain recombines TRBV27 with TRBJ2-1, with 10 bases lining up with TRBD2. The CDR3 extends over 14 amino acids. Germline V gives CDR1 MNHEY, CDR2 SMNVEV (reference sequence). V shed 6 bases, J shed 9 bases, and the junction held 8 bases outside the gene matches.

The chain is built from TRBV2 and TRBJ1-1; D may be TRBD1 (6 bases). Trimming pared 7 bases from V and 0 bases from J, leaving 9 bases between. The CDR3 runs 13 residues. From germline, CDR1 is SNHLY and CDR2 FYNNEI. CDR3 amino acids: CASNREMNTEAFF. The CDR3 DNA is TGTGCCAGCAACAGGGAGATGAACACTGAAGCTTTCTTT. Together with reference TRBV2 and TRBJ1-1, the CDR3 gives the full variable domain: EPEVTQTPSHQVTQMGQEVILRCVPISNHLYFYWYRQILGQKVEFLVSFYNNEISEKSEIFDDQFSVERPDGSNFTLKIRSTKLEDSAMYFCASNREMNTEAFFGQGTRLTVV.